These T cell receptor beta chains were read from a single sample in a study of sequential checkpoint blockade in melanoma. Produced via immunoSEQ multiplex PCR; TCRdb's table is partial and in-frame only. This table holds around 15,000 clones, just under 95% found once. The material sequenced was CD8+ T cells sorted from blood (inferred from file names), taken from a patient given nivolumab and ipilimumab in sequence. Receptor source: a human donor with melanoma. Both conserved end residues are part of each CDR3. Fields, in order: J gene, V gene, CDR3 length, clone size, D gene, CDR3 DNA, CDR3 protein. The D gene is left open where the match is weak. Clone sizes are given selectively: once, few, many, or a class where the clone is expanded.

TRBJ2-1 | TRBV6-6 | 15 | NA | NA | TGTGCCAGCAGCAAAATAGCGACACGCTACAATGAGCAGTTCTTC | CASSKIATRYNEQFF
TRBJ2-2 | TRBV7-2 | 15 | NA | TRBD1 | TGTGCCAGCAGCCCCGGACAGGGGCGCACCGGGGAGCTGTTTTTT | CASSPGQGRTGELFF
TRBJ1-6 | TRBV7-9 | 14 | medium-sized | NA | TGTGCCAGCAGCTTGGGGGGACGGAATTCACCCCTCCACTTT | CASSLGGRNSPLHF
TRBJ2-7 | TRBV10-3 | 15 | NA | TRBD2 | TGTGCCATCAGTGTGGGGACTAGCGGGAGTCTTGAGCAGTACTTC | CAISVGTSGSLEQYF
TRBJ2-7 | TRBV30 | 15 | NA | TRBD2 | TGTGCCTGGAGCTGGACTAGCGGGAGGTCGTACGAGCAGTACTTC | CAWSWTSGRSYEQYF
TRBJ2-7 | TRBV9 | 13 | NA | NA | TGTGCCAGCAGCGAGACAGAATCCTACGAGCAGTACTTC | CASSETESYEQYF
TRBJ1-2 | TRBV9 | 14 | NA | NA | TGTGCCAGCAGCGTAGCTGGGCAGCACTATGGCTACACCTTC | CASSVAGQHYGYTF
TRBJ2-7 | TRBV30 | 15 | NA | TRBD2 | TGTGCCTGGAGTGTAGGGCTAGCGGGTTCCTACGAGCAGTACTTC | CAWSVGLAGSYEQYF
TRBJ2-7 | TRBV7-5 | 11 | NA | NA | TGTGCCAGAAGCGCACGATACGAGCAGTACTTC | CARSARYEQYF
TRBJ1-2 | TRBV28 | 16 | NA | TRBD1 | TGTGCCAGCAGTGTCCCAACAGGGGGCGCTTCCTATGGCTACACCTTC | CASSVPTGGASYGYTF
TRBJ2-7 | TRBV6-5 | 13 | NA | NA | TGTGCCAGCAGCCATAGCCCTGTCCACGAGCAGTACTTC | CASSHSPVHEQYF
TRBJ2-7 | TRBV30 | 13 | NA | NA | TGTGCCTGGAGTGTTGGGCAGGGTTACGAGCAGTACTTC | CAWSVGQGYEQYF
TRBJ1-2 | TRBV4-3 | 14 | NA | NA | TGCGCCAGCAGCCAAGAGTTGCAGGGCGGTGGCTACACCTTC | CASSQELQGGGYTF
TRBJ1-1 | TRBV7-8 | 16 | NA | NA | TGTGCCAGCAGCCTTAGTGCCTCTCTTATGTGGACTGAAGCTTTCTTT | CASSLSASLMWTEAFF
TRBJ1-1 | TRBV2 | 14 | NA | NA | TGTGCCAGCAGTGACGTCGGGGAGCCCGCTGAAGCTTTCTTT | CASSDVGEPAEAFF
TRBJ2-7 | TRBV28 | 15 | NA | NA | TGTGCCAGCAGTTTTTCTAGGGGGACCACCTACGAGCAGTACTTC | CASSFSRGTTYEQYF
TRBJ1-2 | TRBV19 | 14 | NA | TRBD1 | TGTGCCAGTAGTATCGGACAGGGAATCTATGGCTACACCTTC | CASSIGQGIYGYTF
TRBJ2-7 | TRBV4-3 | 13 | NA | TRBD2 | TGCGCCAGCAGCCTTTGGACTAGCGGCGAGCAGTACTTC | CASSLWTSGEQYF